Listed below are T cell receptor beta chains from one sample, sequenced in a study of blood T cell repertoires in COVID-19. Libraries were prepared by immunoSEQ multiplex PCR; TCRdb keeps only in-frame clonotypes and omits some of them. This sample has about 250,000 clones, with about nine tenths found just once. The sequenced sample was PBMCs or T cells enriched from blood (not recorded which). The receptors were sampled from a young woman who had recovered from COVID-19. Both conserved end residues are part of each CDR3. A D gene is named only where the DNA matches it firmly. Not all rows give a size; the values are once, few, many and, for expanded clones, a class.

>-|TRBV10-2|TRBJ2-5|TRBD1
CASRQGRETQYF
TGCGCCAGTAGACAGGGTCGGGAGACCCAGTACTTC
>-|TRBV6-1|TRBJ1-6|-
CASSERAYNSPLHF
TGTGCCAGCAGTGAAAGAGCCTATAATTCACCCCTCCACTTT
>-|TRBV11-2|TRBJ2-1|TRBD2
CASSLHLSGNGVGDEQFF
TGTGCCAGCAGCTTACATTTGAGCGGGAACGGAGTTGGAGATGAGCAGTTCTTC
>-|TRBV7-9|TRBJ2-7|TRBD1
CASTLTGIHEQYF
TGTGCCAGCACCTTGACAGGGATCCACGAGCAGTACTTC
>-|TRBV5-6|TRBJ1-1|-
CASSREGRLDTEAFF
TGTGCCAGCAGCCGGGAAGGGAGATTGGACACTGAAGCTTTCTTT
>-|TRBV18|TRBJ1-1|-
CASSIRVAEAFF
TGTGCCAGCTCAATCAGGGTCGCTGAAGCTTTCTTT
>-|TRBV4-1|TRBJ1-3|TRBD1
CASSRPGQGFEAGNTIYF
TGCGCCAGCAGCCGGCCGGGACAGGGGTTTGAGGCTGGAAACACCATATATTTT
>-|TRBV25-1|TRBJ2-2|-
CASSEYGGELFF
TGTGCCAGCAGTGAATACGGCGGGGAGCTGTTTTTT
>few|TRBV4-3|TRBJ1-5|-
CASSQVGVGQPQHF
TGCGCCAGCAGCCAAGTCGGGGTGGGTCAGCCCCAGCATTTT
>once|TRBV2|TRBJ1-1|TRBD1
CASSGTGRRMNTEAFF
TGTGCCAGCAGTGGGACAGGGCGACGAATGAACACTGAAGCTTTCTTT
>-|TRBV27|TRBJ2-7|-
CASRSHRAQVQYF
TGTGCCAGCCGCTCCCACAGGGCCCAGGTGCAGTACTTC
>once|TRBV5-1|TRBJ1-4|TRBD1
CASSFPQGGQGAEKLFF
TGCGCCAGCAGCTTCCCTCAAGGGGGACAGGGTGCTGAAAAACTGTTTTTT